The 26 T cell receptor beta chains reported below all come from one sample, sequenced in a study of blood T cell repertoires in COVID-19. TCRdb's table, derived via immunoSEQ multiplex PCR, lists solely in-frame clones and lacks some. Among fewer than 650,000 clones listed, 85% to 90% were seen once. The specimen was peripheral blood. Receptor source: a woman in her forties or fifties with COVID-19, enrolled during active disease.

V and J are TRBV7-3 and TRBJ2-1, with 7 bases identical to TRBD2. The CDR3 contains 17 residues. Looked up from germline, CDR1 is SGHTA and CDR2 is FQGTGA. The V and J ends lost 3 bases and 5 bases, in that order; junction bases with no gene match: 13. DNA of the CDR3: TGTGCCAGCAGCTTCGGGGGGACTCCCAGAGACGACAATGAGCAGTTCTTC. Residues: CASSFGGTPRDDNEQFF.

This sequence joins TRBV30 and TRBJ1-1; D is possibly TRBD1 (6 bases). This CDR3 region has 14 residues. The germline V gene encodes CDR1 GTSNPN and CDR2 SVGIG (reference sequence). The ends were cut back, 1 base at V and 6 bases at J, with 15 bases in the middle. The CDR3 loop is CAWSADRGGPEAFF. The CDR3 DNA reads TGTGCCTGGAGTGCGGACCGGGGGGGGCCTGAAGCTTTCTTT.

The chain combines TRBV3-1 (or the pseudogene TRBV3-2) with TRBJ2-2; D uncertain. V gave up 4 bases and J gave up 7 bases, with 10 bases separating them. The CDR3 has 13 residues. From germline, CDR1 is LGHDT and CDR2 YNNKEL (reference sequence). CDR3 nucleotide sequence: TGTGCCAGCAGCCCAGGCGCAAACGGGGAGCTGTTTTTT. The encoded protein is CASSPGANGELFF.

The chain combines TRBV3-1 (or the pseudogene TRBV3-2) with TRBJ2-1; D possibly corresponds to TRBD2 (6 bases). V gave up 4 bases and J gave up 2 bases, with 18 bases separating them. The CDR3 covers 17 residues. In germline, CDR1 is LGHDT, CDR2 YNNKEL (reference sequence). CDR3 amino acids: CASSPLLYGGPYNEQFF. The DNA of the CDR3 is TGTGCCAGCAGCCCCCTCCTCTACGGGGGACCCTACAATGAGCAGTTCTTC.

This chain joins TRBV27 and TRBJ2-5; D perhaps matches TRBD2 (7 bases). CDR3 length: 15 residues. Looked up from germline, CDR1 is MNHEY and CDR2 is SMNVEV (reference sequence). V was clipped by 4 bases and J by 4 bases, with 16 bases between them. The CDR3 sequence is CASSSTSGGPETQYF. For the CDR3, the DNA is TGTGCCAGCAGTTCCACCTCGGGGGGCCCAGAGACCCAGTACTTC.

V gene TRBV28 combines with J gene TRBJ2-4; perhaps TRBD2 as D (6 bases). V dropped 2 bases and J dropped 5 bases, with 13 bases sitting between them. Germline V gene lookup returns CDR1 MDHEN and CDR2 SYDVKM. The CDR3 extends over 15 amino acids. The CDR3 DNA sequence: TGTGCCAGCAGTTTAGAAGGGACTCCGCAAAACATTCAGTACTTC. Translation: CASSLEGTPQNIQYF.

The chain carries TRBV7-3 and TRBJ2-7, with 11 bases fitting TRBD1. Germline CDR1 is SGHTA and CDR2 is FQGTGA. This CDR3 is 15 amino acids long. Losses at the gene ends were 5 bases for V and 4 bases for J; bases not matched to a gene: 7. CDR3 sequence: CASSLIGQGAYEQYF. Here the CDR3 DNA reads TGTGCCAGCAGCCTAATTGGACAGGGGGCTTACGAGCAGTACTTC.

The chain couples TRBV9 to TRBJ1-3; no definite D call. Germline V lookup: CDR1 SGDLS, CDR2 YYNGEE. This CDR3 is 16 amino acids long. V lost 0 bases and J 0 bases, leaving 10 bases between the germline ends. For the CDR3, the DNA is TGTGCCAGCAGCGTAGATGAGGCACCCTCTGGAAACACCATATATTTT. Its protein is CASSVDEAPSGNTIYF. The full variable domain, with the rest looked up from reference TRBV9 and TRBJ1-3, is DSGVTQTPKHLITATGQRVTLRCSPRSGDLSVYWYQQSLDQGLQFLIQYYNGEERAKGNILERFSAQQFPDLHSELNLSSLELGDSALYFCASSVDEAPSGNTIYFGEGSWLTVV.

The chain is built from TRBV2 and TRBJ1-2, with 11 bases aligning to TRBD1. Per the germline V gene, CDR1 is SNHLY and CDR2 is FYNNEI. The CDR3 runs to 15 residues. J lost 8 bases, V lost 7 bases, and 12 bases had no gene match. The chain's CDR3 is CASTEDRDRGDGYTF. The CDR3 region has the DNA TGTGCCAGCACCGAAGACCGGGACAGGGGGGACGGCTACACCTTC.

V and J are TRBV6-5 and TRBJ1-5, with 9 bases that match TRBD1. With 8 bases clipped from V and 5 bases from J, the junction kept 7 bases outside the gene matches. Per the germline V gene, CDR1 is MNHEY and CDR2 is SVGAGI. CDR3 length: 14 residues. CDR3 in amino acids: CASATRQGDQPQHF. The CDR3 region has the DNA TGTGCCAGCGCGACACGACAGGGGGATCAGCCCCAGCATTTT.

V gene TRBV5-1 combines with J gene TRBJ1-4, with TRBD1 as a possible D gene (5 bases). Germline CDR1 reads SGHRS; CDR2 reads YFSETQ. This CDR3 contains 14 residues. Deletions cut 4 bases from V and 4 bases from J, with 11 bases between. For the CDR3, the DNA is TGCGCCAGCAGCCCGGGACTGTTTAATGAAAAACTGTTTTTT. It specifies CASSPGLFNEKLFF.

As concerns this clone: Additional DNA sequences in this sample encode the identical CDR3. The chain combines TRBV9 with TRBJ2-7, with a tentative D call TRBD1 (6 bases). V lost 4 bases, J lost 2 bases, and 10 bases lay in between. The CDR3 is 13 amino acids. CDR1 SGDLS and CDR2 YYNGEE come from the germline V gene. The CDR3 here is CASSPGQTYEQYF. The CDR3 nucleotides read TGTGCCAGCAGCCCTGGACAGACCTACGAGCAGTACTTC.

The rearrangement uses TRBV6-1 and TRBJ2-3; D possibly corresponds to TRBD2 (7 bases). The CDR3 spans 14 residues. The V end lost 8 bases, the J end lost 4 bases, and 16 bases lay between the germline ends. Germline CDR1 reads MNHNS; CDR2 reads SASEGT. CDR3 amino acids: CASRGALPPDTQYF. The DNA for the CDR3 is TGTGCCAGCCGGGGGGCCCTACCCCCAGATACGCAGTATTTT.

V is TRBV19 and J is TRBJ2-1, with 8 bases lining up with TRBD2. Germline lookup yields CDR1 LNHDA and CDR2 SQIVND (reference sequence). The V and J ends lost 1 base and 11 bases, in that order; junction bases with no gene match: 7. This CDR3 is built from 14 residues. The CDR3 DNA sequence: TGTGCCAGTAGTATAGGCCAGCGGGGGCGTAAGCAGTTCTTC. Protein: CASSIGQRGRKQFF. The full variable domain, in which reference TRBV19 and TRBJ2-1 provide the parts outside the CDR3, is DGGITQSPKYLFRKEGQNVTLSCEQNLNHDAMYWYRQDPGQGLRLIYYSQIVNDFQKGDIAEGYSVSREKKESFPLTVTSAQKNPTAFYLCASSIGQRGRKQFFGPGTRLTVL.

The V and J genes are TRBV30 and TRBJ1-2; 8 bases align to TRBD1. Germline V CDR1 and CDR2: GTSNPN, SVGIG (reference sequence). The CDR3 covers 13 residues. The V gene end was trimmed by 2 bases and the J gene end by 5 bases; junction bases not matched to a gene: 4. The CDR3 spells CAWSSGQGYGYTF. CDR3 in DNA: TGTGCCTGGAGTTCCGGACAGGGTTATGGCTACACCTTC.

CDR3 bases: TGTGCCAGCAGCCCGCAGACAACCGTAATCGAGACCCAGTACTTC. Residues: CASSPQTTVIETQYF. The rearrangement joins TRBV3-1 (or the pseudogene TRBV3-2) to TRBJ2-5; D unresolved. Trimming took off 4 bases at V and 5 bases at J, with 17 bases between the two ends. Per the germline V gene, CDR1 is LGHDT and CDR2 is YNNKEL (reference sequence). CDR3 length: 15 amino acids.

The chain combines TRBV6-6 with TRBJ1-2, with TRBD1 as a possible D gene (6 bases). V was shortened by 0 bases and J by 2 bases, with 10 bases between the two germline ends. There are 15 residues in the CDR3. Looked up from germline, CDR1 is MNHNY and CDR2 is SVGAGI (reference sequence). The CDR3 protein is CASSYSRTANYGYTF. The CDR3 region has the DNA TGTGCCAGCAGTTACTCTCGGACAGCCAACTATGGCTACACCTTC.

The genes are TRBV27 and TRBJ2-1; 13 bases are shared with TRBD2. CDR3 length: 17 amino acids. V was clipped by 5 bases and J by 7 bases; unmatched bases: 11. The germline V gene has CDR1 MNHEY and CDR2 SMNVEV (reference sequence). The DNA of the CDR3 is TGTGCCAGCAGTACAACCGGGACTAGCGGGACTCAAAATGAGCAGTTCTTC. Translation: CASSTTGTSGTQNEQFF.

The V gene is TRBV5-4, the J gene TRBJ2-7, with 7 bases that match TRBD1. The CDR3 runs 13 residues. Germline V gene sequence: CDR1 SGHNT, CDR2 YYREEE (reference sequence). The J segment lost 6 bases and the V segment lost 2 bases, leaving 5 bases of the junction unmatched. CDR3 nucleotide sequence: TGTGCCAGCAGCTTCAAGGGGGCCCGCGAGCAGTACTTC. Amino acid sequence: CASSFKGAREQYF. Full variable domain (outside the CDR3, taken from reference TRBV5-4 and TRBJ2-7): ETGVTQSPTHLIKTRGQQVTLRCSSQSGHNTVSWYQQALGQGPQFIFQYYREEENGRGNFPPRFSGLQFPNYSSELNVNALELDDSALYLCASSFKGAREQYFGPGTRLTVT.

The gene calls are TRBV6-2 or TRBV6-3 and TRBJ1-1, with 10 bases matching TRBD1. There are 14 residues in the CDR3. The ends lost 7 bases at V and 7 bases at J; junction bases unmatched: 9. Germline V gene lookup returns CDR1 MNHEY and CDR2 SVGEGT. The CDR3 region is CASTPGTGEYEAFF. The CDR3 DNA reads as TGTGCCAGCACCCCCGGGACAGGGGAATATGAAGCTTTCTTT.

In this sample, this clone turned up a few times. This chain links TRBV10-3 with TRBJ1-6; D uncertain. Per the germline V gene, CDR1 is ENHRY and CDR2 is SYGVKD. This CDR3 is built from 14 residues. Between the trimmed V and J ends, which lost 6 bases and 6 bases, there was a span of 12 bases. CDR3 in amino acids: CAISQTDSNSPLHF. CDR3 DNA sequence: TGTGCCATCAGCCAGACGGACTCTAATTCACCCCTCCACTTT.

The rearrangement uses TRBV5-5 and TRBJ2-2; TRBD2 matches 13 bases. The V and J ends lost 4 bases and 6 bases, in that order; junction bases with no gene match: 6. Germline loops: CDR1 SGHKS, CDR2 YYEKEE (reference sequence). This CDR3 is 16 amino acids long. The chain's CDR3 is CASSPGTSGAAGELFF. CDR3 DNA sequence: TGTGCCAGCAGCCCCGGGACTAGCGGGGCGGCCGGGGAGCTGTTTTTT. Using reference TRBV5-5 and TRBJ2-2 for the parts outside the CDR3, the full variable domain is DAGVTQSPTHLIKTRGQQVTLRCSPISGHKSVSWYQQVLGQGPQFIFQYYEKEERGRGNFPDRFSARQFPNYSSELNVNALLLGDSALYLCASSPGTSGAAGELFFGEGSRLTVL.

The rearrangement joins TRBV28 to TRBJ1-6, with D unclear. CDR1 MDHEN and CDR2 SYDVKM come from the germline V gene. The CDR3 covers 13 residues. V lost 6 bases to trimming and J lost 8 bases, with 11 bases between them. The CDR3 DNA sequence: TGTGCCAGCAGGCTCGTGAGGGATTCACCCCTCCACTTT. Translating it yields CASRLVRDSPLHF. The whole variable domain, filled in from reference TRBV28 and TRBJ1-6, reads DVKVTQSSRYLVKRTGEKVFLECVQDMDHENMFWYRQDPGLGLRLIYFSYDVKMKEKGDIPEGYSVSREKKERFSLILESASTNQTSMYLCASRLVRDSPLHFGNGTRLTVT.

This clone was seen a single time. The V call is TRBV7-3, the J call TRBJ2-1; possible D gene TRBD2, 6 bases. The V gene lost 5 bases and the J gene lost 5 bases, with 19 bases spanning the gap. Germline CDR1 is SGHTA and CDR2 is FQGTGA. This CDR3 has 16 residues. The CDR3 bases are TGTGCCAGCAGCGGTGGGGGACTCCCGAGGCACAATGAGCAGTTCTTC. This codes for CASSGGGLPRHNEQFF.

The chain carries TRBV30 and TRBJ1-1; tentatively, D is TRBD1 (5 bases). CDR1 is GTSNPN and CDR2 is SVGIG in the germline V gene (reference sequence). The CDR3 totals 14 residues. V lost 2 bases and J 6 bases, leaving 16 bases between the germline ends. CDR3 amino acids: CAWSRWGPRAEAFF. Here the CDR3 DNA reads TGTGCCTGGAGTCGCTGGGGCCCCCGGGCTGAAGCTTTCTTT.

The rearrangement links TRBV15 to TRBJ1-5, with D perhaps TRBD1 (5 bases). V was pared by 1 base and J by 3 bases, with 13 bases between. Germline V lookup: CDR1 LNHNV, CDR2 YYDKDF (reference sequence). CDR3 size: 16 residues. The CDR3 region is CATSRGRGGNNQPQHF. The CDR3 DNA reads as TGTGCCACCAGCAGAGGCCGGGGGGGTAACAATCAGCCCCAGCATTTT.